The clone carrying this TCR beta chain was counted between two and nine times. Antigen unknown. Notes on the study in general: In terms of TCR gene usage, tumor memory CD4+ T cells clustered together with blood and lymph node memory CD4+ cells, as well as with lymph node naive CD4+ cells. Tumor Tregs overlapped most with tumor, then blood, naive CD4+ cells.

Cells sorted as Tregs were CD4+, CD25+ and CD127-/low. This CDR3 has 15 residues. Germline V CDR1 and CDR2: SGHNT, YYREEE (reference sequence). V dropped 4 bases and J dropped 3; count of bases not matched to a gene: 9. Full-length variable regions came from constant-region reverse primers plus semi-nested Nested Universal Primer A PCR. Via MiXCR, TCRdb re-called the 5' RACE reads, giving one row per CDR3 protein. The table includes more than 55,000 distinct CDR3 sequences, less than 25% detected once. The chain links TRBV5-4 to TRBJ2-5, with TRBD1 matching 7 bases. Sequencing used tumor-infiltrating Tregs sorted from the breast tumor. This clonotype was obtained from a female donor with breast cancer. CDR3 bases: TGTGCCAGCAGCAAGGAACGACAGGGAGAAGAGACCCAGTACTTC. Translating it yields CASSKERQGEETQYF.